This T cell receptor (beta chain) stems from a study of blood T cell repertoires in COVID-19. Study in general: Donors in the United States, Italy and Spain gave samples during acute or convalescent COVID-19.

This clone appeared a single time. In assigning cohorts, the study relied on participant-reported clinical history. What the recovered Cohort 3 donors had was two negative PCRs, clearance, or symptom resolution. The germline gives CDR1 KGHSH, CDR2 LQKENI. Trimming took off 8 bases at V and 2 bases at J, with 15 bases between the two ends. The CDR3 totals 14 residues. As originally analysed: The assay estimated nucleated cells by amplifying reference gene primers. Assay used: immunoSEQ multiplex PCR; TCRdb lists only in-frame clones, some missing. The V and J calls and the clone size are those of that table, but D and trimming were determined from the DNA. The sample lists some 270,000 clones; 89% were seen once.

The V call is TRBV18, the J call TRBJ2-5, with a possible D match to TRBD1 (7 bases). The origin of this receptor is an older woman who had recovered from COVID-19. Specimen: PBMCs or T cells enriched from blood (not recorded which). The CDR3 protein is CASAPGDSQETQYF. The CDR3 coding sequence is TGTGCCAGCGCTCCGGGGGACAGTCAAGAGACCCAGTACTTC.